This T cell receptor beta chain was retrieved from a study of OX40 agonist ivuxolimab in advanced cancers. Study details: Previous treatment with anti-PD-1, anti-PD-L1 or anti-CTLA-4 therapy was allowed; 35% to 50% had received some. Two cutaneous melanoma patients and one hepatocellular carcinoma patient, three in all, had partial responses.

Assay: immunoSEQ multiplex PCR; the TCRdb copy retains only in-frame clones and omits some. The data contain under 13,000 clones, approximately 69% of them seen just once; the ten biggest clones take up approximately 40%. Note on this clone: Its matching antigen is unknown.

J gave up 1 base and V 6 bases, and 8 bases lay outside the gene matches. The CDR3 loop spans 16 amino acids. Germline CDR1 is SEHNR and CDR2 is FQNEAQ (reference sequence). Study outcomes and limitations: Both CD4+ and CD8+ T cell populations in blood had undergone clonal expansion by week 6 at 0.1 to 3.0 mg/kg.

The receptor's source is an adult with an advanced solid tumor such as melanoma, head and neck, liver or kidney cancer. The sample here was CD4+ or CD8+ T cells sorted from blood, taken in a trial of the OX40 agonist ivuxolimab. V gene TRBV7-9 combines with J gene TRBJ2-1; 8 bases line up with TRBD2. CDR3 amino acids: CASRLGAGGSYNEQFF. The CDR3 DNA sequence: TGTGCCAGCAGACTTGGGGCGGGAGGATCCTACAATGAGCAGTTCTTC.